This T cell receptor (beta chain) was sequenced during a study of breast tumors, draining lymph nodes, adjacent tissues. Study-wide results and limits: Most tumor T cells seemingly derive from lymph node, then expand in tumor.

TCRdb fed the multiplex PCR reads into MiXCR, producing one record per CDR3 protein. The table has about 230,000 distinct CDR3 sequences, 32% seen once. Many counts were recorded for this clonotype. As yet, its antigen is unknown. Breast cancer patients provided tissue from their axillary draining lymph nodes. The CDR3 sequence is 15 residues long. The V gene end was trimmed by 3 bases and the J gene end by 7 bases; junction bases not matched to a gene: 6. Germline values: CDR1 SGHTA, CDR2 FQGTGA. The sequence was obtained from a female donor with breast cancer. Some clones in this sample may be carry-over from other donors' samples. This chain links TRBV7-3 with TRBJ2-3, with TRBD2 identical over 11 bases. The specimen sequenced was axillary lymph node tissue. DNA of the CDR3: TGTGCCAGCAGCTTCACTAGCGGGGGTGCTAATACGCAGTATTTT. It encodes CASSFTSGGANTQYF.